One sample yielded the 31 T cell receptor beta chains listed below, sequenced in a study of shared T cell receptors in the human thymus. Generated by immunoSEQ multiplex PCR, the TCRdb table keeps only in-frame clones and is missing some. The sample has hundreds of thousands of clones, 70% to 90% seen once. These data were also filed under a second study, of human thymus T cells.

Sequencing used thymocytes. The receptors originated from a boy under three years old with a congenital heart defect.

The chain couples TRBV7-2 to TRBJ2-6; 8 nucleotides match TRBD1. This CDR3 has 18 residues. With V trimmed by 4 bases and J by 1 base, 9 bases remained unmatched. CDR1 is SGHTA and CDR2 is FQGNSA in the germline V gene. This CDR3 reads CASSSGKDRESGANVLTF. The DNA for the CDR3 is TGTGCCAGCAGCTCCGGGAAGGACAGGGAATCTGGGGCCAACGTCCTGACTTTC.

The chain employs TRBV29-1 and TRBJ2-2; 7 nucleotides align to TRBD2. V lost 1 base and J lost 3; bases outside the gene matches: 5. The CDR3 consists of 15 residues. The V gene's germline CDR1 is SQVTM and CDR2 ANQGSEA. The CDR3 nucleotides read TGCAGCGTTGAAGGGGCGGGAGACGACACCGGGGAGCTGTTTTTT. Translating gives CSVEGAGDDTGELFF.

This chain uses TRBV11-2 with TRBJ2-5, with TRBD1 matching over 7 bases. Germline lookup yields CDR1 SGHAT and CDR2 FQNNGV. This CDR3 is built from 14 residues. V lost 5 bases, J lost 1 base, and 4 bases stayed unmatched. The CDR3 sequence is CASSPTGFQETQYF. In DNA form, the CDR3 reads TGTGCCAGCAGCCCGACAGGGTTCCAAGAGACCCAGTACTTC.

The chain recombines TRBV9 with TRBJ1-4; D might be TRBD1 (6 bases). The CDR3 has 17 residues. CDR1 and CDR2 (germline): SGDLS, YYNGEE. The V gene lost 1 base and the J gene lost 3 bases, with 16 bases spanning the gap. The CDR3 DNA sequence: TGTGCCAGCAGCGTATCCCCCACGGGGGGCCCTAATGAAAAACTGTTTTTT. This sequence encodes CASSVSPTGGPNEKLFF.

The chain joins TRBV11-3 to TRBJ2-3, with TRBD2 identical over 9 bases. CDR3 length: 17 residues. Germline V CDR1 and CDR2: SGHNT, YENEEA. V lost 5 bases and J lost 3; bases outside the gene matches: 12. The CDR3 reads CASSPGRVLAGTDTQYF. As DNA, the CDR3 is TGTGCCAGCAGCCCCGGGAGAGTCCTAGCGGGAACAGATACGCAGTATTTT.

The J gene is TRBJ2-1, the V gene TRBV10-1, with TRBD2 as a possible D gene (5 bases). Germline V gene sequence: CDR1 WNHNN, CDR2 SYGVQD (reference sequence). The CDR3 contains 14 residues. The germline V and J ends were trimmed by 6 bases and 5 bases, with 14 bases remaining between them. The CDR3 here is CASRARRRDNEQFF. The CDR3 bases are TGCGCCAGCAGGGCTCGACGGCGGGACAATGAGCAGTTCTTC.

This clone was recorded once. The CDR3 region is CASSHPDGASGRYEQYF. Here the CDR3 DNA reads TGTGCCAGCAGCCACCCAGATGGGGCTAGCGGGAGATACGAGCAGTACTTC. This rearrangement joins TRBV14 to TRBJ2-7; 10 nucleotides line up with TRBD2. The CDR3 length is 17 residues. CDR1 and CDR2 (germline): SGHDN, FVKESK. The J segment lost 4 bases and the V segment lost 3 bases, leaving 12 bases of the junction unmatched.

The gene calls are TRBV9 and TRBJ1-2; the D gene is possibly TRBD1 (5 bases). Germline CDR1 is SGDLS and CDR2 is YYNGEE. CDR3 length equals 19 residues. V was pared by 6 bases and J by 4 bases, with 31 bases between. The CDR3 spells CASTQIAGNPSVYGYGYTF. For the CDR3, the DNA is TGTGCCAGCACCCAGATCGCAGGGAATCCCTCGGTCTATGGCTATGGCTACACCTTC. Together with reference TRBV9 and TRBJ1-2, the CDR3 gives the full variable domain: DSGVTQTPKHLITATGQRVTLRCSPRSGDLSVYWYQQSLDQGLQFLIQYYNGEERAKGNILERFSAQQFPDLHSELNLSSLELGDSALYFCASTQIAGNPSVYGYGYTFGSGTRLTVV.

In nucleotides, the CDR3 is TGTGCCAGCAGGCCGGGACTAGCGGGAGCAGACCCCGAGCAGTACTTC. This codes for CASRPGLAGADPEQYF. This chain uses TRBV2 with TRBJ2-7; 14 positions agree with TRBD2. V was clipped by 6 bases and J by 6 bases; unmatched bases: 10. CDR1 is SNHLY and CDR2 is FYNNEI in the germline V gene. The CDR3 spans 16 residues.

The chain joins TRBV4-2 to TRBJ1-2, with no clear D. This CDR3 has 17 amino acids. The germline V and J ends were trimmed by 0 bases and 0 bases, with 14 bases remaining between them. The germline gives CDR1 LGHNA, CDR2 YNFKEQ. DNA of the CDR3: TGTGCCAGCAGCCAAGATAAAGAGGCAACTCCTAACTATGGCTACACCTTC. Its protein product is CASSQDKEATPNYGYTF.

The V and J genes are TRBV7-2 and TRBJ2-7; 9 nucleotides align to TRBD2. Germline lookup yields CDR1 SGHTA and CDR2 FQGNSA. With V trimmed by 1 base and J by 6 bases, 4 bases remained unmatched. There are 14 residues in the CDR3. CDR3 amino acids: CASSLGLAGSEQYF. The CDR3 region has the DNA TGTGCCAGCAGCTTAGGGCTAGCGGGAAGCGAGCAGTACTTC.

The CDR3 region has the DNA TGTGCCAGCAGCTGTACTAGCGGGAGGACCTATGAGCAGTTCTTC. This sequence encodes CASSCTSGRTYEQFF. The rearrangement links TRBV5-6 to TRBJ2-1; TRBD2 aligns across 12 bases. Trimming took 3 bases from V and 8 from J; bases not matched to a gene: 6. CDR1 is SGHDT and CDR2 is YYEEEE in the germline V gene. There are 15 residues in the CDR3.

Points on this clone: An end of the junction does not agree with germline; a read error may underlie this. The chain combines TRBV4-2 with TRBJ2-3, with 7 nucleotides matching TRBD2. The CDR3 has 16 residues. Germline CDR1 reads LGHNA; CDR2 reads YNFKEQ. The CDR3 loop reads CASSQDKRGLTATQYF. CDR3 bases: TGTGCCAGCAGCCAAGACAAGCGGGGCCTTACAGCTACGCAGTATTTT.

The V call is TRBV7-2, the J call TRBJ2-7; 7 bases map to TRBD2. V dropped 2 bases and J dropped 5; count of bases not matched to a gene: 9. The germline CDR1 and CDR2 sequences are SGHTA and FQGNSA. CDR3 size: 15 residues. The CDR3 coding sequence is TGTGCCAGCAGCTTAAGCGGGACGAAGGTCCACGAGCAGTACTTC. Encoded protein: CASSLSGTKVHEQYF.

The rearrangement links TRBV4-2 to TRBJ1-1, with D possibly matching TRBD1 (6 bases). Trimming took 8 bases from V and 4 from J, leaving 14 bases between them. There are 13 residues in the CDR3. Germline CDR1 LGHNA, CDR2 YNFKEQ. In DNA form, the CDR3 reads TGTGCCAGCCTCGCTCGGGGGGCCACTGAAGCTTTCTTT. Its protein is CASLARGATEAFF.

The sample holds one count of this clone. The gene calls are TRBV4-1 and TRBJ2-7; 7 positions agree with TRBD1. CDR3 size: 15 residues. Germline V gene data show CDR1 as MGHRA and CDR2 as YSYEKL. The junction had 5 bases not matched to a gene; V was cut back by 1 base and J by 2 bases. CDR3 nucleotide sequence: TGCGCCAGCAGCCAAGTCCGGACAGGTCCCTACGAGCAGTACTTC. Its protein is CASSQVRTGPYEQYF.

This sequence joins TRBV27 and TRBJ1-2, with 8 nucleotides matching TRBD1. This CDR3 is built from 16 residues. Germline CDR1 and CDR2: MNHEY and SMNVEV (reference sequence). With V trimmed by 4 bases and J by 2 bases, 9 bases remained unmatched. This CDR3 reads CASSSPGQGENYGYTF. CDR3 bases: TGTGCCAGCAGTTCCCCAGGACAGGGAGAGAACTATGGCTACACCTTC.

This clone has just one count. The chain has TRBV5-1 and TRBJ1-6; 7 nucleotides align to TRBD1. The CDR3 has 16 residues. Germline trimming cut 4 bases from V and 6 bases from J; bases unmatched to any gene: 10. Germline CDR1 is SGHRS and CDR2 is YFSETQ. The CDR3 region is CASSPDRVSSNSPLHF. The CDR3 DNA reads as TGCGCCAGCAGCCCAGACAGGGTATCGAGTAATTCACCCCTCCACTTT.

The V call is TRBV10-2, the J call TRBJ2-1, with TRBD2 matching over 13 bases. CDR1 is WSHSY and CDR2 is SAAADI in the germline V gene. CDR3 length equals 15 residues. Trimming removed 5 bases from V and 3 bases from J; junction bases left unmatched: 1. CDR3 nucleotide sequence: TGCGCCAGCAGTTGGACTAGCGGGAGCTACAATGAGCAGTTCTTC. This codes for CASSWTSGSYNEQFF.

This sequence joins TRBV7-9 and TRBJ2-1; 10 bases align to TRBD2. The CDR3 is 16 amino acids. Germline loops: CDR1 SEHNR, CDR2 FQNEAQ (reference sequence). The ends lost 2 bases at V and 4 bases at J; junction bases unmatched: 5. CDR3 coding DNA: TGTGCCAGCAGCTTAATGCTAGCGGGAGTTTACAATGAGCAGTTCTTC. Protein product: CASSLMLAGVYNEQFF.

J is TRBJ2-5 and V is TRBV28; 8 bases map to TRBD2. Germline CDR1 is MDHEN and CDR2 is SYDVKM. The V and J ends lost 4 bases and 4 bases, in that order; junction bases with no gene match: 5. The CDR3 is 14 amino acids. In DNA form, the CDR3 reads TGTGCCAGCAGTTCCTTCGGGAGGGCAGAGACCCAGTACTTC. It translates to CASSSFGRAETQYF.

The rearrangement joins TRBV4-1 to TRBJ2-7, with 7 nucleotides matching TRBD1. The CDR3 consists of 15 residues. Germline V CDR1 and CDR2: MGHRA, YSYEKL. V trimming: 3 bases; J trimming: 3 bases; junction bases outside the gene matches: 8. The CDR3 DNA sequence: TGCGCCAGCAGCCAGAGGGGACAGACATTCTACGAGCAGTACTTC. It specifies CASSQRGQTFYEQYF.

V gene TRBV30 combines with J gene TRBJ1-5; the D is unclear. This CDR3 has 14 residues. From germline, CDR1 is GTSNPN and CDR2 SVGIG (reference sequence). Trimming left V 0 bases short and J 7 bases short, with 13 bases between. CDR3 bases: TGTGCCTGGAGTGTAGGAGGGCGAGGGCAGCCCCAGCATTTT. This translates into CAWSVGGRGQPQHF.

The chain is built from TRBV5-1 and TRBJ2-7; 8 nucleotides match TRBD1. V dropped 4 bases and J dropped 2; count of bases not matched to a gene: 8. This CDR3 comprises 15 residues. Germline V gene lookup returns CDR1 SGHRS and CDR2 YFSETQ. Here the CDR3 DNA reads TGCGCCAGCAGCCTCTTCGCGGACAGGGCCTACGAGCAGTACTTC. Residues: CASSLFADRAYEQYF.

The gene calls are TRBV29-1 and TRBJ1-2, with D maybe TRBD1 (5 bases). This CDR3 has 12 amino acids. Germline CDR1 is SQVTM and CDR2 is ANQGSEA. V gave up 7 bases and J gave up 0 bases, with 9 bases separating them. The DNA for the CDR3 is TGCAGCGGCAGGGATTCTAACTATGGCTACACCTTC. It yields the protein CSGRDSNYGYTF.

CDR3 region: CASSPPGTRFHEQYF. The CDR3 bases are TGTGCCAGCAGCCCCCCCGGGACTAGATTCCACGAGCAGTACTTC. The chain employs TRBV5-6 and TRBJ2-7; 8 nucleotides line up with TRBD2. The trim removed 4 bases at V and 5 bases at J, leaving 11 bases unmatched. This CDR3 has 15 amino acids. Per germline, CDR1 SGHDT and CDR2 YYEEEE.

In the case of this clone: The same CDR3 is also encoded by other DNA sequences in this sample. The gene calls are TRBV10-1 and TRBJ2-7; 8 positions match TRBD2. There are 13 residues in the CDR3. After removal of 6 bases from V and 0 bases from J, the junction contained 1 base not matched to a gene. The V gene's germline CDR1 is WNHNN and CDR2 SYGVQD (reference sequence). The CDR3 sequence: CASRGLDSYEQYF. CDR3 DNA sequence: TGCGCCAGCAGGGGACTAGACTCCTACGAGCAGTACTTC.

This rearrangement joins TRBV7-2 to TRBJ2-3; 7 bases fit TRBD2. The CDR3 has 17 residues. Unmatched junction bases numbered 15, after V lost 5 bases and J lost 4 bases. CDR1 SGHTA and CDR2 FQGNSA come from the germline V gene. The CDR3 bases are TGTGCCAGCAGCCCGGTTTGGGCGGGTCGGGAGGCAGATACGCAGTATTTT. Translated: CASSPVWAGREADTQYF.

V usage is TRBV25-1 and J usage is TRBJ2-5; no clear D gene. The ends were cut back, 2 bases at V and 5 bases at J, with 9 bases in the middle. The CDR3 is 13 amino acids. Germline V gene data show CDR1 as MGHDK and CDR2 as SYGVNS. CDR3 DNA: TGTGCCAGCAGTGAAAGAGTATCGGAGACCCAGTACTTC. This encodes CASSERVSETQYF.

J is TRBJ1-2 and V is TRBV10-3; 7 bases fit TRBD1. The CDR3 loop spans 15 amino acids. J gave up 5 bases and V 5 bases, and 11 bases lay outside the gene matches. In germline, CDR1 is ENHRY, CDR2 SYGVKD. CDR3 nucleotides: TGTGCCATCAGTATTGAAACAGGGGCGAAGTATGGCTACACCTTC. Translated: CAISIETGAKYGYTF.

The chain joins TRBV6-5 to TRBJ1-1; the match to TRBD1 covers 8 bases. The junction had 6 bases not matched to a gene; V was cut back by 2 bases and J by 7 bases. The CDR3 extends over 14 amino acids. The germline gives CDR1 MNHEY, CDR2 SVGAGI. CDR3 region: CASSYTRDRREAFF. The CDR3 nucleotides are TGTGCCAGCAGTTACACCCGGGACAGGCGTGAAGCTTTCTTT.